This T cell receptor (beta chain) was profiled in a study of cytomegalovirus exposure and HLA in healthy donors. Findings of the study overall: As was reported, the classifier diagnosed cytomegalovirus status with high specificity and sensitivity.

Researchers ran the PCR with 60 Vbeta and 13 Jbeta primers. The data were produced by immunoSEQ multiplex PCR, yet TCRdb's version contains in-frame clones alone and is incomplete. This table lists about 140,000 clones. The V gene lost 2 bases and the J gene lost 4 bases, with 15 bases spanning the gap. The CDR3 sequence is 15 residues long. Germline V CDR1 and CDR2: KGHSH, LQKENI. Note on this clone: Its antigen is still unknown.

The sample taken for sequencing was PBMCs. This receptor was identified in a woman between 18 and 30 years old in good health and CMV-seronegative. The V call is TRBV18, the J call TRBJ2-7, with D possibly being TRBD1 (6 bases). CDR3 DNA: TGTGCCAGCTCACCAGTGGACAGAAGAGGATACGAGCAGTACGTC. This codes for CASSPVDRRGYEQYV.